This T cell receptor (beta chain) emerged from a study of spatial heterogeneity in lung cancer. TCRdb called the 5' RACE reads again in MiXCR, with one record for every CDR3 protein. The repertoire has 4,700 or so distinct CDR3 sequences, 34% of them found once; the top ten carry about 37%. Time point denoted: sample taken at primary tumor resection. Researchers sequenced whole RNA taken from tumor, nontumor lung or frozen PBMC without sorting. The donor group consisted of roughly 70 patients who had untreated, early-stage non-small cell lung cancer. Germline V CDR1 and CDR2: SGHNT, YENEEA. V was shortened by 4 bases and J by 1 base, with 7 bases between the two germline ends. The CDR3 length is 14 residues. This clonotype was observed a few times. Found in a library prepared for alpha chains, this beta chain is an off-target read, and its abundance has little meaning.

The sample consisted of PBMCs, taken at surgery. The TCR was taken from a male donor with early-stage non-small cell lung cancer. The chain is built from TRBV11-3 and TRBJ2-2; D gene unclear. CDR3 coding DNA: TGTGCCAGCAGCTCAATGGGGAACACCGGGGAGCTGTTTTTT. Translation gives CASSSMGNTGELFF.